This section outlines one T cell receptor (beta chain) sequence together with its context. Its antigen is currently unknown. These data belong to a study of beta chain features in type 1 diabetes. Overall study findings and caveats: Shorter TCRB CDR3s, moderately but significantly so, were found in Type 1 diabetes patients in all four CD4+ subsets. Cells with high TCR expression could be over-represented by cDNA sequencing. Shorter templates might be favored by PCR, and equally so in patients and in controls.

What was sequenced were expressed TCRB transcripts, since all of the isolated RNA had been reverse transcribed. Roughly 3.5 million reads per sample on average were obtained from naive, central memory and regulatory T cell samples. Profiled with immunoSEQ multiplex PCR; TCRdb holds only in-frame clones, not every one. The table records hundreds of thousands of clones, about 17% of them present only once. The clonotype was recovered from a woman aged 18-29 years in good health. The specimen was naive CD4+ T cells from blood.

This chain's CDR3 is CSPGLAGTDTQYF. CDR3 DNA sequence: TGCAGTCCCGGGCTAGCGGGGACAGATACGCAGTATTTT. The chain uses TRBV29-1 and TRBJ2-3, with 9 bases matching TRBD2. Germline CDR1 reads SQVTM; CDR2 reads ANQGSEA. This CDR3 has 13 residues.